This T cell receptor (beta chain) was captured by sequencing in a study of shared clonotypes between healthy human individuals. About the study: The study drew on a couple of women and three men aged 18 to 49 as donors.

Libraries were prepared by immunoSEQ multiplex PCR; TCRdb keeps only in-frame clonotypes and omits some of them. The repertoire consists of a few million clones, with roughly 92% occurring once and the leading ten covering around 0.38%. The CDR3 contains 15 residues. The germline V gene encodes CDR1 SGHTA and CDR2 FQGNSA. The trim removed 2 bases at V and 2 bases at J, leaving 5 bases unmatched. The TCR comes from a man aged 18 to 29 in good health. Some clones in this sample may be carry-over from other donors' samples. The sample was naive CD4+ T cells from PBMCs. This sample's subset: CD45RA+ positively selected. The J gene is TRBJ2-7, the V gene TRBV7-2; 8 bases align to TRBD1. The CDR3 sequence is CASSLYIQGAYEQYF. CDR3 DNA sequence: TGTGCCAGCAGCTTATATATACAGGGGGCCTACGAGCAGTACTTC.